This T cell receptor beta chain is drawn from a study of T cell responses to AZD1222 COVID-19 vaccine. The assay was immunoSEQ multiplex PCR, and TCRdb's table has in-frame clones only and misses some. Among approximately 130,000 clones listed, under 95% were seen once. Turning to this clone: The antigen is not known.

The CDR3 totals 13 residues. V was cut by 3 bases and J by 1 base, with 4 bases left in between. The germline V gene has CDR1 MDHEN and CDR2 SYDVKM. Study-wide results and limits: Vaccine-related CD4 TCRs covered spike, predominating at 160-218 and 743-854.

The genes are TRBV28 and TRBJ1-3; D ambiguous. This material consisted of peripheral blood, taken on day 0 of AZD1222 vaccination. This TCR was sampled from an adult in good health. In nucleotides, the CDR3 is TGTGCCAGCAGTTTTTTTTCTGGAAACACCATATATTTT. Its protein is CASSFFSGNTIYF.